Below are 23 T cell receptor beta chains sequenced from a single sample in a study of blood T cell repertoires in COVID-19. The data were produced by immunoSEQ multiplex PCR, yet TCRdb's version contains in-frame clones alone and is incomplete. The sample lists 200,000 to 300,000 clones, 75% to 90% occurring once. The sequencing input was peripheral blood. The receptors were gathered from a man aged 30 to 45 with active or convalescent COVID-19.

The V gene is TRBV19, the J gene TRBJ1-6, with 9 nucleotides matching TRBD1. CDR3 length equals 14 residues. Germline loops: CDR1 LNHDA, CDR2 SQIVND (reference sequence). V lost 7 bases to trimming and J lost 6 bases; unmatched junction nucleotides: 4. The CDR3 sequence is CASTEGQGNSPLHF. CDR3 sequence (DNA): TGTGCCAGTACCGAGGGACAGGGTAATTCACCCCTCCACTTT.

The chain combines TRBV6-1 with TRBJ1-3; the match to TRBD1 covers 8 bases. The CDR3 extends over 17 amino acids. V dropped 6 bases and J dropped 0; count of bases not matched to a gene: 10. Germline values: CDR1 MNHNS, CDR2 SASEGT. CDR3 in amino acids: CASREWTGKTSGNTIYF. In DNA, the CDR3 is TGTGCCAGCAGGGAATGGACAGGGAAGACCTCTGGAAACACCATATATTTT.

CDR3 bases: TGTGCCAGCAGCTTAGATTGGGCAGGGAACACCGGGGAGCTGTTTTTT. This gives the protein CASSLDWAGNTGELFF. The chain combines TRBV11-3 with TRBJ2-2, with D unresolved. Germline V gene lookup returns CDR1 SGHNT and CDR2 YENEEA. The CDR3 sequence is 16 residues long. With 0 bases removed from V and 1 base from J, the gap between germline ends came to 9 bases.

This sequence joins TRBV14 and TRBJ2-3; 8 bases line up with TRBD2. CDR1 and CDR2 from the germline V gene are SGHDN and FVKESK. CDR3 length: 16 amino acids. J gave up 6 bases and V 0 bases, and 8 bases lay outside the gene matches. In nucleotides, the CDR3 is TGTGCCAGCAGCCAAGATAGCGGGGTTGGTACGGATACGCAGTATTTT. It codes for CASSQDSGVGTDTQYF.

V gene TRBV6-5 combines with J gene TRBJ1-1, with no clear D. Germline CDR1 MNHEY, CDR2 SVGAGI. Trimming left V 6 bases short and J 6 bases short, with 17 bases between. This CDR3 contains 14 residues. The DNA of the CDR3 is TGTGCCAGCAGGAGGGAAGGAGAGGACCCTGAAGCTTTCTTT. Translating gives CASRREGEDPEAFF.

The chain has TRBV3-1 (or the pseudogene TRBV3-2) and TRBJ1-5; 8 positions match TRBD1. V dropped 3 bases and J dropped 2; count of bases not matched to a gene: 3. The germline gives CDR1 LGHDT, CDR2 YNNKEL (reference sequence). The CDR3 length is 15 residues. CDR3 loop: CASSHSTGGNQPQHF. The DNA of the CDR3 is TGTGCCAGCAGCCACTCGACAGGGGGCAATCAGCCCCAGCATTTT.

This clone occurred a few times. The chain employs TRBV18 and TRBJ1-1; tentatively, D is TRBD1 (6 bases). The CDR3 sequence is 14 residues long. Trimming removed 5 bases at V and 3 bases at J, with 13 bases between. Germline CDR1 reads KGHSH; CDR2 reads LQKENI. The CDR3 DNA follows: TGTGCCAGCTCATTACAGGGAACGCACACTGAAGCTTTCTTT. This encodes CASSLQGTHTEAFF.

The chain uses TRBV5-1 and TRBJ2-5; D is possibly TRBD1 (6 bases). Germline-derived CDR1 and CDR2 are SGHRS and YFSETQ. The V end lost 4 bases, the J end lost 1 base, and 8 bases lay between the germline ends. This CDR3 region has 13 residues. CDR3 in amino acids: CASSEDSQETQYF. As DNA, the CDR3 is TGCGCCAGCAGCGAGGACAGCCAAGAGACCCAGTACTTC.

This rearrangement joins TRBV5-4 to TRBJ1-2; 8 bases are shared with TRBD1. V shed 3 bases and J 4 bases; nucleotides not matched to a gene: 8. In germline, CDR1 is SGHNT, CDR2 YYREEE (reference sequence). The CDR3 has 15 amino acids. For the CDR3, the DNA is TGTGCCAGCAGCTATATACCCGGGACAGGCTATGGCTACACCTTC. Encoded protein: CASSYIPGTGYGYTF.

This chain joins TRBV29-1 and TRBJ2-1; the D is unclear. Germline V lookup: CDR1 SQVTM, CDR2 ANQGSEA. V lost 0 bases, J lost 5 bases, and 11 bases lay in between. The CDR3 is 14 residues long. CDR3 sequence reads: CSVEDSIQNNEQFF. CDR3 bases: TGCAGCGTTGAAGACTCGATACAGAACAATGAGCAGTTCTTC.

The chain uses TRBV5-1 and TRBJ2-1; 7 nucleotides agree with TRBD1. CDR1 SGHRS and CDR2 YFSETQ come from the germline V gene. This CDR3 has 15 residues. Unmatched junction bases numbered 8, after V lost 4 bases and J lost 4 bases. CDR3 in amino acids: CASSETGTEYNEQFF. The DNA of the CDR3 is TGCGCCAGCAGCGAAACCGGGACAGAGTACAATGAGCAGTTCTTC.

The V gene is TRBV7-9, the J gene TRBJ2-7, with D perhaps TRBD2 (5 bases). The V end lost 5 bases, the J end lost 2 bases, and 13 bases lay between the germline ends. There are 14 residues in the CDR3. Germline assignment: CDR1 SEHNR and CDR2 FQNEAQ (reference sequence). CDR3 amino acids: CASSPVRATYEQYF. The CDR3 DNA sequence: TGTGCCAGCAGCCCAGTGCGGGCAACCTACGAGCAGTACTTC.

The rearrangement joins TRBV28 to TRBJ2-4; 10 bases map to TRBD1. The junction had 10 bases not matched to a gene; V was cut back by 1 base and J by 13 bases. This CDR3 has 15 amino acids. The germline V gene encodes CDR1 MDHEN and CDR2 SYDVKM. Here the CDR3 reads CASSLSPGQGKGQYF. CDR3 bases: TGTGCCAGCAGTTTATCGCCGGGACAGGGGAAGGGACAGTACTTC.

The J gene is TRBJ1-4, the V gene TRBV9; possible D gene TRBD1, 5 bases. Germline-derived CDR1 and CDR2 are SGDLS and YYNGEE. There are 14 residues in the CDR3. V was cut by 5 bases and J by 7 bases, with 15 bases left in between. CDR3 bases: TGTGCCAGCAGTGACGGGGGTCATGGTGAAAAACTGTTTTTT. The encoded protein is CASSDGGHGEKLFF.

This clone was seen only once. The chain employs TRBV13 and TRBJ1-1, with D maybe TRBD1 (5 bases). Germline V CDR1 and CDR2: PRHDT, FYEKMQ (reference sequence). This CDR3 is built from 15 residues. Trimming took off 5 bases at V and 3 bases at J, with 16 bases between the two ends. For the CDR3, the DNA is TGTGCCAGCAGCCTCACCCAGCAGGGTGACACTGAAGCTTTCTTT. Translated: CASSLTQQGDTEAFF.

J is TRBJ1-5 and V is TRBV9; D call uncertain. V was cut by 2 bases and J by 7 bases, with 10 bases left in between. CDR3 length: 13 residues. The germline V gene encodes CDR1 SGDLS and CDR2 YYNGEE. The CDR3 protein is CASSVGLEQPQHF. CDR3 DNA: TGTGCCAGCAGCGTTGGTCTTGAGCAGCCCCAGCATTTT.

The V gene is TRBV5-1, the J gene TRBJ1-2; TRBD1 is a possible D gene (5 bases). V lost 4 bases, J lost 4 bases, and 14 bases lay in between. The germline gives CDR1 SGHRS, CDR2 YFSETQ. The CDR3 has 14 amino acids. The CDR3 sequence: CASSQVTDSYGYTF. The DNA of the CDR3 is TGCGCCAGCAGCCAGGTGACAGATTCCTATGGCTACACCTTC.

The gene calls are TRBV2 and TRBJ1-6; TRBD1 agrees at 7 bases. The CDR3 is 15 amino acids. With 6 bases clipped from V and 4 bases from J, the junction kept 6 bases outside the gene matches. Germline V gives CDR1 SNHLY, CDR2 FYNNEI. This CDR3 is CASRTRTGYNSPLHF. DNA of the CDR3: TGTGCCAGCAGGACGAGGACAGGTTATAATTCACCCCTCCACTTT.

This sequence joins TRBV6-2 or TRBV6-3 and TRBJ2-1, with 9 bases identical to TRBD2. The germline V gene has CDR1 MNHEY and CDR2 SVGEGT. With 4 bases clipped from V and 6 bases from J, the junction kept 4 bases outside the gene matches. The CDR3 has 14 amino acids. In nucleotides, the CDR3 is TGTGCCAGCAGTTGGCGCGGGGGGGCCAATGAGCAGTTCTTC. This codes for CASSWRGGANEQFF.

This chain joins TRBV19 and TRBJ1-5; D gene ambiguous. V dropped 6 bases and J dropped 5 bases, with 17 bases sitting between them. The germline V gene encodes CDR1 LNHDA and CDR2 SQIVND (reference sequence). This CDR3 contains 15 residues. DNA for the CDR3: TGTGCCAGTAGCCTTGACATCGGTCTCCATCAGCCCCAGCATTTT. This codes for CASSLDIGLHQPQHF.

This chain uses TRBV9 with TRBJ2-1; 12 bases match TRBD2. V lost 4 bases to trimming and J lost 7 bases; unmatched junction nucleotides: 6. The CDR3 extends over 15 amino acids. Per the germline V gene, CDR1 is SGDLS and CDR2 is YYNGEE. DNA of the CDR3: TGTGCCAGCAGCAATCGACTAGCGGGGGTAAATGAGCAGTTCTTC. It yields the protein CASSNRLAGVNEQFF.

This clone was detected once. The J gene is TRBJ1-1, the V gene TRBV9, with TRBD1 matching 7 bases. This CDR3 is 14 amino acids long. Germline lookup yields CDR1 SGDLS and CDR2 YYNGEE. V lost 3 bases, J lost 10 bases, and 12 bases stayed unmatched. Here the CDR3 DNA reads TGTGCCAGCAGCGGGGGCTGGGACAGTATCTCAGCTTTCTTT. Translated, it gives CASSGGWDSISAFF.

The V gene is TRBV6-1, the J gene TRBJ1-2, with a tentative D call TRBD1 (6 bases). V gave up 2 bases and J gave up 4 bases, with 8 bases separating them. Per the germline V gene, CDR1 is MNHNS and CDR2 is SASEGT. The CDR3 loop spans 13 amino acids. The CDR3 spells CASSEMDSYGYTF. The CDR3 DNA is TGTGCCAGCAGTGAAATGGACAGCTATGGCTACACCTTC.